This TCR beta chain is drawn from a study of blood T cell repertoires in COVID-19. Study at large: The study drew acute and convalescent COVID-19 samples from the United States, Italy and Spain. PBMCs, B-cell-depleted T cells, or T cells were the source of the cDNA or gDNA that made up the material.

Per the original methods: The assay estimated nucleated cells by amplifying reference gene primers. Sequenced by immunoSEQ multiplex PCR; TCRdb stores in-frame clones only, minus some. The V and J calls and clone size are taken from that table; D and trimming were inferred from the DNA. The sample contains over 25,000 clones, roughly 91% of which appear only once. Trimming left V 5 bases short and J 8 bases short, with 12 bases between. The CDR3 sequence is 13 residues long. This clone was detected once. This sequence joins TRBV12-3 or TRBV12-4 and TRBJ1-4, with D unclear. The receptor comes from a man aged 70-80 years with active or convalescent COVID-19. Sequences were obtained from peripheral blood. This CDR3 reads CASSPLETEKLFF. In DNA form, the CDR3 reads TGTGCCAGCAGTCCTCTCGAAACAGAAAAACTGTTTTTT.